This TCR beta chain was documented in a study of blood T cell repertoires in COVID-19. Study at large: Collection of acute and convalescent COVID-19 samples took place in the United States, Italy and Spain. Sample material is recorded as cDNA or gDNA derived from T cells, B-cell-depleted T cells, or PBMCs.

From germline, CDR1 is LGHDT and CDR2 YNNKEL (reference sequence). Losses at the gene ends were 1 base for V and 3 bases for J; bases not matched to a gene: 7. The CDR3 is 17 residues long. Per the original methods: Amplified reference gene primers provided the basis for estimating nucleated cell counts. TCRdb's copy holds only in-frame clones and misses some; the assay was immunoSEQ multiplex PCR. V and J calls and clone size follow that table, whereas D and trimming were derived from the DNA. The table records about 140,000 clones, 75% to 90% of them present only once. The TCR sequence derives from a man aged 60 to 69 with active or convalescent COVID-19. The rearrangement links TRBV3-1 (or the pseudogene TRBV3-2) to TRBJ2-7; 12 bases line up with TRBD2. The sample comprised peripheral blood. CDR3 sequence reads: CASSQGPTSGRLYEQYF. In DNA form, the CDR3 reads TGTGCCAGCAGCCAAGGGCCGACTAGCGGGAGACTCTACGAGCAGTACTTC.